The present entry profiles one T cell receptor (beta chain) with its context. The clone's antigen remains unknown. Base-call qualities are not available, and no considerably larger clone is one nucleotide away. This specimen belongs to a study of cytomegalovirus exposure and HLA in healthy donors (dated by TCRdb to about 2017). Study-level background: An earlier analysis of 587 of the donors reported 250 to 350 Gb of sequence data and roughly 100 million unique TCR beta sequences from 150 million to 200 million T cells. An early release that covered 500 to 800 HLA-typed donors contained 300 to 350 gigabases of sequencing data and about 93 million unique TCR sequences. Of the 350 to 400 genotyped donors, roughly 80% fell in the genetic ancestry cluster associated with self-reported Caucasian donors. The study aimed to test whether signatures of past pathogen exposure could be identified by cataloging public T cell receptors. The study profiled the T cell repertoires of some 610 subjects by immunosequencing and related them to cytomegalovirus serostatus. A separate validation cohort of 100 to 150 different subjects was used in addition to the roughly 700-subject first cohort. High-throughput TCR immunosequencing, statistical association of individual TCRs with disease status, and machine learning were combined to predict cytomegalovirus infection status. A later analysis re-examined previously published TCR beta repertoires from more than 550 donors and added high-resolution HLA genotyping to investigate patterns of TCR occurrence. In the later analysis, no new phenotypic data were used to find candidate immune exposures; instead, reliance was placed on TCR beta sequences and their occurrence across donors. An earlier analysis of several hundred of the donors applied high-throughput TCR beta sequencing to assess whether each TCR beta V gene segment acted as functional or pseudogenic. Alongside the repertoire data, information on donor age, sex, ethnicity and CMV serostatus was compiled. Genome-wide SNP genotypes for about 65% of the 666 donors were used in a later genetic analysis, which treated that subset as a discovery cohort. Every discovery cohort repertoire had been produced on one sequencing platform. Class I and class II HLA loci were covered by the typing at four-digit resolution. The number of donors typed differed by locus, with 629-630 for A, B, C, DRB1 and DQB1, over 500 for DQA1, approximately 570 for DPA1, and 400 to 490 for DPB1. Several DR-DQ haplotypes were treated as single units for association and clustering because of strong linkage in the cohort. Among some 400 genotyped donors of the cohort, an average of about 240,000 unique TCR beta nucleotide sequences was sequenced per donor, of which about 19% were non-productive. Overall study results and their limits: Correlated functional status among segregating V segments might be attributable to linkage disequilibrium, but an unknown experimental factor could not be ruled out. Compared with equally common non-associated chains, HLA-associated TCR beta chains in a later analysis were more clonally expanded and had lower generation probabilities. At a false discovery rate of 0.05, a later analysis linked 16,951 TCR beta sequences to specific HLA alleles. Several of the top co-occurrence clusters appeared to be linked to parvovirus B19, influenza, CMV and Epstein-Barr virus, according to a later analysis. It was suggested by the authors that the approach could potentially be generalized to other disease states and immunological phenotypes. A cluster of highly shared sequence variants was judged likely to represent a technical artifact of the sequencing pipeline. A total of fewer than 200 TCR beta chains were listed by the study as associated with cytomegalovirus. In an earlier analysis of approximately 590 of the donors, most TCR beta V segments appeared in productive rearrangements about 87% or about 30% of the time, broadly matching IMGT annotations. Most CMV-associated TCR beta chains appeared to be HLA-restricted in a later analysis, and the HLA associations seemed to be driven largely by CMV exposure. HLA typing was unavailable for some donors at each locus, so association tests used only the typed subset. When HLA alleles, especially DR and DQ, strongly co-occurred, TCR associations were difficult to assign to individual alleles. In a later analysis, TCR association rates were found to vary across HLA loci, with the most associated TCRs seen for DRB1 alleles and the fewest for HLA-C alleles. Presence/absence analyses assumed roughly uniform sequencing depth across donors, an assumption that may not hold. In a later genetic analysis, fewer N-insertions in productive TCRs were reported among donors in an Asian-associated ancestry cluster than the roughly 700-donor mean. In both the original and validation cohorts, the classifier was reported to diagnose cytomegalovirus status with high specificity and sensitivity. While some public TCRs were present in many individuals, most TCR sequences turned up only very rarely across donors. In vitro tests confirmed that a few of the cytomegalovirus-associated TCR beta chains recognize cytomegalovirus antigens. Because counts were too low, about 18 rarely observed V segments, including chromosome 9 orphons, were left out of the earlier analysis of several hundred of the donors. A later genetic analysis associated a missense DCLRE1C variant with V-gene and J-gene trimming of TCR beta chains, and an independent cohort replicated the association. The 87-base-pair reads could not distinguish some IMGT-functional V segments, including TRBV6-2 and TRBV6-3, so those segments were excluded. Immune exposure information for the cohort was limited to CMV serostatus. A further reported finding was that TCR beta sequences accurately predicted the HLA-A and HLA-B alleles for most subjects in the first cohort. This cohort had only TCR beta chains sequenced, and the lack of alpha or paired-chain data limited which features could be detected.

The germline ends are 14 bases apart after V is trimmed by 1 base and J by 4 bases. The germline V gene specifies SGHVS as CDR1 and FQNEAQ as CDR2. Taken from cysteine to phenylalanine, the CDR3 has 16 residues. Of all the DNA, just the CDR3 is kept, 48 bases in frame from base 1. The cohort comprised 710 or so healthy bone marrow donors. At the time of sampling, all cohort members were nominally healthy, though unrecorded immune exposures were likely present. Of the approximately 670 cohort members, 250 to 300 had positive CMV serostatus and 350 to 450 had negative CMV serostatus, and CMV serostatus was not recorded for the donor. A peripheral blood sample was provided by each donor, and peripheral blood mononuclear cells were used for TCR beta sequencing. The Qiagen DNeasy Blood Extraction Kit was used to extract genomic DNA from the blood cell samples. Library method: the immunoSEQ multiplex PCR assay. For the multiplex PCR, a mixture combining 60 forward primers for TCR Vbeta segments and 13 reverse primers for TCR Jbeta segments was used. A multiplex PCR assay on genomic DNA amplified the CDR3 region of rearranged TCR beta genes. On the Illumina HiSeq System, the amplified TCR beta libraries were sequenced as 87-base-pair reads. In the paper's pipeline: A later analysis counted approximately 76 million unique TCR beta chains across the 500 to 850 repertoires, and approximately 11 million of these chains were shared by at least two donors. To remove PCR and sequencing errors, raw reads were error-corrected and collapsed into unique sequences using a nearest-neighbor algorithm that merged closely related sequences. To assign V, D and J gene segments, CDR3 sequences were aligned to IMGT reference sequences. For a sequence to be retained, a match of at least six nucleotides was required to both a V gene segment and a J gene segment. A rearrangement was called productive if the CDR3 had no stop codons and remained in frame with V and J, and every other rearrangement was called non-productive. CDR3 was defined according to IMGT convention as the region running from the second conserved V-encoded cysteine to the conserved J-encoded phenylalanine. Sequences without an unambiguous match to a single V gene segment were excluded from the earlier analysis of over 500 of the donors. In an earlier analysis of approximately 560 of the donors, a V segment was called functional when productive rearrangements were above 56.7%, and segregating when the standard deviation between donors exceeded 5%. To diagnose cytomegalovirus status from the catalog of TCR beta chain sequences, a statistical classification framework was built. V and J gene assignment, in a later analysis, came from comparing TCR nucleotide sequences with IMGT/GENE-DB human TR gene sequences. In a later analysis, CDR3 sequences and most-parsimonious VDJ recombination scenarios were assigned using the TCRdist pipeline. In a later analysis, each TCR beta chain was defined by its CDR3 amino acid sequence together with its V-gene family, and reads lacking a unique V-gene family were excluded. A later analysis removed 592 highly shared, low-generation-probability nucleotide sequences to deal with suspected cross-contamination and a sequencing artifact. In a later analysis, a clonal expansion index was calculated for each public chain from normalized within-repertoire ranks of inferred template counts. In a later analysis, generation probabilities were computed with a VDJ recombination model fitted to out-of-frame rearrangements, and the resulting probabilities were checked against IGoR. A later analysis scored TCR-TCR, TCR-HLA and TCR-CMV co-occurrence with hypergeometric tests, applying a repertoire-size bias correction to TCR pairs. To estimate false discovery rates, a later analysis permuted the HLA or CMV assignments 20 times. In a later analysis, co-occurring TCRs were grouped with DBSCAN, and TCRdist sequence similarity was added when clustering was performed within HLA-allele-positive subsets. Repertoires with fewer than 30,000 or more than 120,000 public chains were left out of co-occurrence clustering, as were five repertoires with anomalous nucleotide sharing. TCRdb's version of the immuneACCESS table is confined to in-frame rearrangements and falls short of the full clone set. An unresolved V gene accounts for under half of the shortfall where checked; the remainder is of unknown origin. The V and J calls and clone size come from that table; D and trimming were worked out from the DNA. The sample table records 80,000 to 100,000 clones; over 65% of these occur just once. The leading ten clones occupy about 9.3% of the sample.

This clonotype was sampled from a human donor in good health. The specimen was PBMCs. The V gene is TRBV7-8 and the J gene is TRBJ1-5; TRBD1 is a possible D gene, resting on 6 matching bases. The nucleotides read TGTGCCAGCAGCTTAGACCGGATAGGGGGAAATCAGCCCCAGCATTTT. Its translation reads: CASSLDRIGGNQPQHF.